These T cell receptor beta chains were read from a single sample in a study of breast tumors, draining lymph nodes, adjacent tissues. In TCRdb, the multiplex PCR reads were re-called with MiXCR into one record per CDR3 protein. The sample consists of about 21,000 distinct CDR3 sequences, approximately 49% of them appearing once. Source material: breast tumor tissue. These receptors were collected from a female donor with breast cancer. Some clones in this sample may be carry-over from other donors' samples. Each CDR3 is given without its conserved first and last residue. Each record gives: V gene, CDR3 protein.

>TRBV29-1
SARGGTWAKNIQY
>TRBV7-2
ASSPGGGTYEQY
>TRBV10-2
ASSKSNGVIYNEQF
>TRBV20-1
SASYGQFGAF
>TRBV13
ASSMGQSGTDTQY
>TRBV6-1
ASHGGPPGETQY
>TRBV29-1
SSGQGSIEAF
>TRBV20-1
SATEGGPTDTQY
>TRBV7-9
ASSIYLCSVEQGAHEQY
>TRBV6-1
ASSRGGQVLTEAF
>TRBV6-4
ASSDRDRGHPSEQF
>TRBV11-3
ASSALAGGEQY
>TRBV7-3
ASREGFNYGYT
>TRBV4-1
ASSTPTGELF
>TRBV20-1
SARPAGGPKETQY
>TRBV9
ASSVSGTAETQY
>TRBV4-1
ASTQDPSTDTQY
>TRBV6-1
ASRALAGGSYEQY
>TRBV29-1
SLLVTSGNNEQF
>TRBV7-8
ASSVVEQGHNGYT
>TRBV6-1
ASSEGRSQNIQY
>TRBV19
ASSMGTDTQY
>TRBV6-4
ASSDSPGGSTDTQY
>TRBV7-2
ASSLTGLNEKLF
>TRBV30
AWRPSTSLHEQY